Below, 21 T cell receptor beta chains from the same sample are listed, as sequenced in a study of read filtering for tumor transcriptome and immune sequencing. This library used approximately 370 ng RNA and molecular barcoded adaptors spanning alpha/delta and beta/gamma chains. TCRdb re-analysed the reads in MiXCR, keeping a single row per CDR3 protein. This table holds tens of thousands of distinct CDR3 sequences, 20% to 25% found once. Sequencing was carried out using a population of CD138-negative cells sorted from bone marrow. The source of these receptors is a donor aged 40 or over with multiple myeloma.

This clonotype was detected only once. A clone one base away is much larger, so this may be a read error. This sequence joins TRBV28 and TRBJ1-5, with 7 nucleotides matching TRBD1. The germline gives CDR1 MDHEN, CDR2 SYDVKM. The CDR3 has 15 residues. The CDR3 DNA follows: TGTGCCAGCAGAACCCGGGACAGAGCTAATCGGCCCCAGCATTTT. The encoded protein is CASRTRDRANRPQHF.

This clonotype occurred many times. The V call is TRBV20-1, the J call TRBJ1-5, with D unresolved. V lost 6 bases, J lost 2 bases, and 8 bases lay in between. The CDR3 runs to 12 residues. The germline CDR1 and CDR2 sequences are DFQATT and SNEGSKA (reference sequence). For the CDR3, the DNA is TGCAGTGCAACAGTCCGCAATCAGCCCCAGCATTTT. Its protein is CSATVRNQPQHF.

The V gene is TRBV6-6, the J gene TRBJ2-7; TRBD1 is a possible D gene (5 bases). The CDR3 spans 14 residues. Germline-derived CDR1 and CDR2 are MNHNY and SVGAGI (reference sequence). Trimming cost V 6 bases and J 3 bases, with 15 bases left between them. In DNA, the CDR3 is TGTGCCAGCAGCCCACAGGCATGGGGCTACGAGCAGTACTTC. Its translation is CASSPQAWGYEQYF.

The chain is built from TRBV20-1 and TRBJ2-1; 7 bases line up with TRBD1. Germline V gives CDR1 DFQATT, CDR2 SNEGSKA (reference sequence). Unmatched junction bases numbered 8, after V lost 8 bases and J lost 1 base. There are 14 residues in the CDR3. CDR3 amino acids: CSTKGQSSYNEQFF. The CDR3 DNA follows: TGCAGTACAAAGGGACAGTCGTCCTACAATGAGCAGTTCTTC.

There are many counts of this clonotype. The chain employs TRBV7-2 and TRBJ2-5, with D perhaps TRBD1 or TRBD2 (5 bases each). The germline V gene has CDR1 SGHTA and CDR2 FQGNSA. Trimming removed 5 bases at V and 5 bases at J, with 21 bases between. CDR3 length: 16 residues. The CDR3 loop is CASSASTGPFGETQYF. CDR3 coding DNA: TGTGCCAGCAGCGCTTCTACGGGACCCTTCGGGGAGACCCAGTACTTC.

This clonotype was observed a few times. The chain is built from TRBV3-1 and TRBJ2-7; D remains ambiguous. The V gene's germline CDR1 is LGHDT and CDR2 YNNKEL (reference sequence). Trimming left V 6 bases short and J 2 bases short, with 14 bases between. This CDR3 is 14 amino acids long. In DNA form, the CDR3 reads TGTGCCAGCAGTCCTATGACTTCAACCTACGAGCAGTACTTC. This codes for CASSPMTSTYEQYF.

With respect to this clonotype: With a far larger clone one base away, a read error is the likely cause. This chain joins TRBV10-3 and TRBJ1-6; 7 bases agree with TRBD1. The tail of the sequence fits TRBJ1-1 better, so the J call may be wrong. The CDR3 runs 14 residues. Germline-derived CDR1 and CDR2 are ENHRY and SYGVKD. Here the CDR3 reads CAINESDRWTEAFF. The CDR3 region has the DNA TGTGCCATCAATGAGTCGGACAGGTGGACTGAAGCTTTCTTT.

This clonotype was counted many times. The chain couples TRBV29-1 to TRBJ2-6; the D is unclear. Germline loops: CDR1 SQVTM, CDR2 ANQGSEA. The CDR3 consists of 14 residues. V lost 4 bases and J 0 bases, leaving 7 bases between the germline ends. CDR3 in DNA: TGCAGCGTTGCTGGGTCCTCTGGGGCCAACGTCCTGACTTTC. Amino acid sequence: CSVAGSSGANVLTF.

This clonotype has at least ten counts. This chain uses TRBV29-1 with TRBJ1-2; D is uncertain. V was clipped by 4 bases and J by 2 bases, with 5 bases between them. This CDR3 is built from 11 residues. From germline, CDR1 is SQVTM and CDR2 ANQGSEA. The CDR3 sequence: CSVGWNYGYTF. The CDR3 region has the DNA TGCAGCGTTGGCTGGAACTATGGCTACACCTTC.

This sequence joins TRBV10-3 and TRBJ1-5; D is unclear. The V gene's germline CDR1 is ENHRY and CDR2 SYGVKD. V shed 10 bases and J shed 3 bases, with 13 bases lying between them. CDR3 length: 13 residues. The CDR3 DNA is TGTGCCACCCGGCCAGGCCTCAATCAGCCCCAGCATTTT. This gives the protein CATRPGLNQPQHF.

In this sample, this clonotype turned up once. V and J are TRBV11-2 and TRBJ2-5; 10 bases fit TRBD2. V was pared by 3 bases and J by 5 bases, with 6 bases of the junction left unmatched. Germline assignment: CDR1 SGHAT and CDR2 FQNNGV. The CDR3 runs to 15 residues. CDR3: CASSFQRGGIETQYF. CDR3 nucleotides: TGTGCCAGCAGCTTCCAGCGGGGGGGAATCGAGACCCAGTACTTC.

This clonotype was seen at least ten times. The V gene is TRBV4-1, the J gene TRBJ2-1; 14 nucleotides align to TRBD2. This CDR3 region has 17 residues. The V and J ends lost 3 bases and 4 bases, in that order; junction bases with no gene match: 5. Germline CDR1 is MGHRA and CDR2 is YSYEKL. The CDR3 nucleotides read TGCGCCAGCAGCCACTGGACTAGCGGGGGGACATACAATGAGCAGTTCTTC. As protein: CASSHWTSGGTYNEQFF.

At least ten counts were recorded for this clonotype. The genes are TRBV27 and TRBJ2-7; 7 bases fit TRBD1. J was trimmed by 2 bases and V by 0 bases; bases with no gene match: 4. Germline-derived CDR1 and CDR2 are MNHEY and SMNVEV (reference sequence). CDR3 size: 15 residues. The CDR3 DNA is TGTGCCAGCAGTTTATCAGGGGGCAGTGCCTACGAGCAGTACTTC. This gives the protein CASSLSGGSAYEQYF.

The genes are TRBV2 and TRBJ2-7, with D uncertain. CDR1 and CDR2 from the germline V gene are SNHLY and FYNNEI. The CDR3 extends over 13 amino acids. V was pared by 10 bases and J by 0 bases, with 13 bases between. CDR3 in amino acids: CAIRTVSSYEQYF. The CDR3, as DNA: TGTGCCATCCGGACCGTAAGCTCCTACGAGCAGTACTTC.

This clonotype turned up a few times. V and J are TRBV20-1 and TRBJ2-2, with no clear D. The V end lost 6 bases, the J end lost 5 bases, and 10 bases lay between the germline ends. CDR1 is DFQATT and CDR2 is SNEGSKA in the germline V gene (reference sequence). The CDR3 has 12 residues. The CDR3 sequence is CSAKERTGELFF. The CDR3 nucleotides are TGCAGTGCAAAAGAAAGAACCGGGGAGCTGTTTTTT.

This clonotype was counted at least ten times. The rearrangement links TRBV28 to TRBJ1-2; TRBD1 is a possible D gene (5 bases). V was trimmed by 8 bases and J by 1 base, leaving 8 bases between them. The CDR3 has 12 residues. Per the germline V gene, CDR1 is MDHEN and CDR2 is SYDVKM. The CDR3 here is CASRQLNYGYTF. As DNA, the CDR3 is TGTGCCAGCCGACAGCTTAACTATGGCTACACCTTC.

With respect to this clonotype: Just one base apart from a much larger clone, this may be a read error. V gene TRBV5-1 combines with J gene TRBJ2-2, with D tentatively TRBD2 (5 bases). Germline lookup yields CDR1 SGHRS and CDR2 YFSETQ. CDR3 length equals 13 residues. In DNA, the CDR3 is TGCGCCAGCAGCACGACTAACACCGGGGAGCTGTCTTTT. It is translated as CASSTTNTGELSF.

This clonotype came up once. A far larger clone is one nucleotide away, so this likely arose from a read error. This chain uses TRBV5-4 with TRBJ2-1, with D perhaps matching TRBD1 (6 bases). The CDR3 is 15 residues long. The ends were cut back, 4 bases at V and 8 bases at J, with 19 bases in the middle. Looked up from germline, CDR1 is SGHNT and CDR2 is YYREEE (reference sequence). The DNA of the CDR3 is TGTGCCAGCAGCCGCCCCCGAAGCAGGGGCGATGAGCAGTTCTTC. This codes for CASSRPRSRGDEQFF.

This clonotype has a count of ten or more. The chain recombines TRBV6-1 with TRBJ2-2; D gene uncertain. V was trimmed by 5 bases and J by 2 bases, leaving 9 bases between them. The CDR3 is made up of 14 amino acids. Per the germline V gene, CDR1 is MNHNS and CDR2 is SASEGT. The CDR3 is CASSLDLNTGELFF. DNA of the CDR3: TGTGCCAGCAGTCTGGATCTAAACACCGGGGAGCTGTTTTTT.

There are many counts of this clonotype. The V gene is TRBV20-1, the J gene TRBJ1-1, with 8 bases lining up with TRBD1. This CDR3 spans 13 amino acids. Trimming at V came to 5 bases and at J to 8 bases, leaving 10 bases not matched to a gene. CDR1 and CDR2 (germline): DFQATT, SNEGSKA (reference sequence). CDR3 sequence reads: CSAGGRRGPEAFF. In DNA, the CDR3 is TGCAGTGCTGGGGGTCGCAGGGGGCCCGAAGCTTTCTTT.

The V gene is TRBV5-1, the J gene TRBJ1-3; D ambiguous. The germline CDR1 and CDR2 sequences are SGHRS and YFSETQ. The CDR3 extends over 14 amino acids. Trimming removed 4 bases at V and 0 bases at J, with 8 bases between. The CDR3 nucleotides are TGCGCCAGCAGCGCTAGTTCCTCTGGAAACACCATATATTTT. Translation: CASSASSSGNTIYF.